These 28 T cell receptor beta chains share one sample of origin, sequenced in a study of blood T cell repertoires in COVID-19. Using immunoSEQ multiplex PCR, the repertoire was profiled, and TCRdb retains in-frame clones only, with some absent. The repertoire consists of roughly 250,000 clones, with approximately 86% occurring once and the leading ten covering roughly 4.9%. Specimen: peripheral blood. These receptors all stem from a woman over 75 with active or convalescent COVID-19.

The chain combines TRBV28 with TRBJ2-2; TRBD2 matches at 10 bases. The CDR3 sequence is 17 residues long. V gave up 3 bases and J gave up 5 bases; unmatched junction bases: 9. Germline V gives CDR1 MDHEN, CDR2 SYDVKM. The CDR3: CASSFPSGGVRTGELFF. CDR3 nucleotides: TGTGCCAGCAGTTTCCCCAGCGGGGGGGTACGGACCGGGGAGCTGTTTTTT.

The sample holds a few counts of this clone. V gene TRBV7-9 combines with J gene TRBJ1-2; no definite D call. V was cut by 3 bases and J by 4 bases, with 18 bases left in between. The CDR3 has 16 residues. Germline CDR1 is SEHNR and CDR2 is FQNEAQ (reference sequence). The CDR3 DNA reads as TGTGCCAGCAGCTTTGTTCCCCCCAGAGGTAGCTATGGCTACACCTTC. Protein sequence: CASSFVPPRGSYGYTF.

The J gene is TRBJ2-2, the V gene TRBV19; the D gene is possibly TRBD2 (6 bases). V was clipped by 3 bases and J by 5 bases, with 16 bases between them. The CDR3 contains 16 residues. Germline V gene lookup returns CDR1 LNHDA and CDR2 SQIVND (reference sequence). CDR3: CASSIRPPGRTGELFF. The CDR3 coding sequence is TGTGCCAGTAGTATTAGACCACCGGGGAGGACCGGGGAGCTGTTTTTT.

The rearrangement links TRBV5-1 to TRBJ2-3, with D hard to call. The CDR3 runs 14 residues. The germline CDR1 and CDR2 sequences are SGHRS and YFSETQ. V was trimmed by 4 bases and J by 0 bases, leaving 9 bases between them. CDR3 in DNA: TGCGCCAGCAGCCCAGTGACTAGCACAGATACGCAGTATTTT. It specifies CASSPVTSTDTQYF. The full variable domain, its missing parts supplied by reference TRBV5-1 and TRBJ2-3, is KAGVTQTPRYLIKTRGQQVTLSCSPISGHRSVSWYQQTPGQGLQFLFEYFSETQRNKGNFPGRFSGRQFSNSRSEMNVSTLELGDSALYLCASSPVTSTDTQYFGPGTRLTVL.

The chain links TRBV4-2 to TRBJ1-4; D is uncertain. The CDR3 spans 15 residues. V was trimmed by 4 bases and J by 4 bases, leaving 13 bases between them. Per the germline V gene, CDR1 is LGHNA and CDR2 is YNFKEQ. This CDR3 reads CASSLIASRNEKLFF. CDR3 coding DNA: TGTGCCAGCAGCCTTATCGCTAGTCGTAATGAAAAACTGTTTTTT.

The chain combines TRBV25-1 with TRBJ2-2; 8 bases agree with TRBD1. The length of the CDR3 is 16 residues. CDR1 is MGHDK, CDR2 SYGVNS, per germline. J gave up 6 bases and V 5 bases, and 11 bases lay outside the gene matches. The CDR3 sequence: CASSPLDRDSAGELFF. The CDR3 DNA reads as TGTGCCAGCAGTCCCCTGGACAGGGACTCGGCCGGGGAGCTGTTTTTT.

As for this clone: Distinct nucleotide sequences in the sample also encode this CDR3. This sequence joins TRBV12-3 or TRBV12-4 and TRBJ1-1, with D uncertain. V shed 2 bases and J shed 1 base, with 5 bases lying between them. The CDR3 sequence is 13 residues long. CDR3 sequence reads: CASSLRQNTEAFF. Written as DNA, the CDR3 is TGTGCCAGCAGTTTAAGACAGAACACTGAAGCTTTCTTT.

The genes are TRBV5-1 and TRBJ2-7, with 7 bases fitting TRBD1. Per the germline V gene, CDR1 is SGHRS and CDR2 is YFSETQ. The CDR3 spans 14 residues. With 5 bases clipped from V and 8 bases from J, the junction kept 13 bases outside the gene matches. CDR3 in DNA: TGCGCCAGCAGTACTGGGACAGAAGGAGTCCAGCAGTACTTC. Protein product: CASSTGTEGVQQYF.

The table lists this clone with a few counts. The chain couples TRBV30 to TRBJ1-2; tentatively, D is TRBD1 (5 bases). CDR1 is GTSNPN, CDR2 SVGIG, per germline (reference sequence). Trimming took 5 bases from V and 1 from J, leaving 17 bases between them. The CDR3 has 15 amino acids. CDR3 in DNA: TGTGCCTGGCAGAAACGACAGAATCTTAACTATGGCTACACCTTC. Protein product: CAWQKRQNLNYGYTF.

The chain recombines TRBV24-1 with TRBJ1-2, with D possibly TRBD1 on 6 matching bases. Trimming pared 1 base from V and 4 bases from J, leaving 9 bases between. CDR3 length: 14 amino acids. The germline CDR1 and CDR2 sequences are KGHDR and SFDVKD. The CDR3 is CATSDLTTGYGYTF. In DNA, the CDR3 is TGTGCCACCAGTGATTTAACGACAGGCTATGGCTACACCTTC.

This rearrangement joins TRBV5-6 to TRBJ1-2, with TRBD1 matching over 9 bases. The V segment lost 5 bases and the J segment 4 bases; nucleotides outside the gene matches: 6. CDR1 and CDR2 from the germline V gene are SGHDT and YYEEEE. CDR3 length equals 14 residues. The CDR3 loop is CASSPQGAGYGYTF. The CDR3 region has the DNA TGTGCCAGCAGTCCACAGGGGGCCGGCTATGGCTACACCTTC.

Remarks on this clone: The same CDR3 also results from other DNA sequences found in this sample. V and J are TRBV5-1 and TRBJ2-1, with 8 bases identical to TRBD1. Germline CDR1 SGHRS, CDR2 YFSETQ. The CDR3 runs to 15 residues. J lost 7 bases, V lost 0 bases, and 6 bases had no gene match. The CDR3 DNA follows: TGCGCCAGCAGCTTGGGGCAGGGGGCGAATAATGAGCAGTTCTTC. Residues: CASSLGQGANNEQFF.

The chain carries TRBV25-1 and TRBJ1-2; D perhaps matches TRBD1 (5 bases). Deletions cut 3 bases from V and 4 bases from J, with 12 bases between. Germline CDR1 MGHDK, CDR2 SYGVNS. CDR3 size: 14 residues. The CDR3 DNA sequence: TGTGCCAGCAGTGAGGCGGGGGGTGGCTATGGCTACACCTTC. Protein product: CASSEAGGGYGYTF.

V usage is TRBV5-1 and J usage is TRBJ2-5, with no clear D. V lost 0 bases to trimming and J lost 1 base, with 13 bases between them. This CDR3 comprises 16 residues. CDR1 and CDR2 (germline): SGHRS, YFSETQ. CDR3 protein: CASSLGLNLGQETQYF. DNA of the CDR3: TGCGCCAGCAGCTTGGGACTGAACCTCGGCCAAGAGACCCAGTACTTC.

The CDR3 DNA follows: TGTGCCAGCAGCTTTACAGCGGGGGACACTGAAGCTTTCTTT. The encoded protein is CASSFTAGDTEAFF. The chain recombines TRBV7-9 with TRBJ1-1; D may be TRBD1 (5 bases). Trimming pared 3 bases from V and 3 bases from J, leaving 11 bases between. CDR3 length equals 14 residues. Germline values: CDR1 SEHNR, CDR2 FQNEAQ (reference sequence).

The gene calls are TRBV28 and TRBJ1-5; no clear D. Germline V gives CDR1 MDHEN, CDR2 SYDVKM. The V end was cut by 2 bases, the J end by 0 bases, with 8 bases between. The CDR3 extends over 15 amino acids. CDR3 residues: CASSLGGISNQPQHF. CDR3 in DNA: TGTGCCAGCAGTTTAGGAGGGATTAGCAATCAGCCCCAGCATTTT.

This chain joins TRBV5-1 and TRBJ2-5; weak D call: TRBD1 (5 bases). Germline lookup yields CDR1 SGHRS and CDR2 YFSETQ. The CDR3 spans 15 residues. Trimming shortened V by 5 bases and J by 5 bases, and 19 bases separated the two germline ends. Here the CDR3 reads CASSLNSGFGETQYF. The CDR3 DNA reads as TGCGCCAGCAGTTTAAACTCAGGGTTCGGGGAGACCCAGTACTTC.

V is TRBV29-1 and J is TRBJ1-1, with 9 bases fitting TRBD1. This CDR3 region has 13 residues. V shed 6 bases, J shed 5 bases, and the junction held 7 bases outside the gene matches. Germline-derived CDR1 and CDR2 are SQVTM and ANQGSEA. This chain's CDR3 is CSVDRDRETEAFF. The DNA for the CDR3 is TGCAGCGTCGACCGGGACAGGGAGACTGAAGCTTTCTTT.

The chain uses TRBV5-1 and TRBJ2-1; 12 bases line up with TRBD2. Germline lookup yields CDR1 SGHRS and CDR2 YFSETQ. CDR3 length: 18 residues. Germline trimming cut 0 bases from V and 2 bases from J; bases unmatched to any gene: 6. Here the CDR3 reads CASSLGSSGRAAYNEQFF. CDR3 DNA sequence: TGCGCCAGCAGCTTGGGTTCTAGCGGGAGGGCCGCCTACAATGAGCAGTTCTTC.

Concerning this clone itself: A much larger clone lies one base from this, so it may be a read error. The CDR3 is CARSRPTRGDRGGEQYF. CDR3 nucleotides: TGCGCCCGCAGCCGCCCGACCCGAGGAGACAGGGGTGGCGAGCAGTACTTC. The rearrangement links TRBV4-1 to TRBJ2-7, with 8 bases fitting TRBD1. CDR3 size: 17 residues. The V gene's germline CDR1 is MGHRA and CDR2 YSYEKL.

V gene TRBV27 combines with J gene TRBJ2-7; tentative D call: TRBD2 (6 bases). V dropped 5 bases and J dropped 3 bases, with 17 bases sitting between them. This CDR3 comprises 15 residues. Per germline, CDR1 MNHEY and CDR2 SMNVEV (reference sequence). CDR3: CASSIRDGGLYEQYF. The DNA of the CDR3 is TGTGCCAGCAGTATAAGGGACGGAGGGCTCTACGAGCAGTACTTC.

The chain uses TRBV20-1 and TRBJ1-3, with a possible D match to TRBD1 (5 bases). CDR1 is DFQATT, CDR2 SNEGSKA, per germline (reference sequence). The CDR3 spans 16 residues. V lost 3 bases, J lost 0 bases, and 15 bases lay in between. The CDR3 loop is CSASDSTGGSGNTIYF. DNA for the CDR3: TGCAGTGCTAGTGATTCTACGGGGGGCTCTGGAAACACCATATATTTT.

The V and J genes are TRBV18 and TRBJ1-5, with no clear D. V dropped 2 bases and J dropped 2 bases, with 16 bases sitting between them. In germline, CDR1 is KGHSH, CDR2 LQKENI. This CDR3 contains 17 residues. CDR3 sequence (DNA): TGTGCCAGCTCACCAAGGGAGGGTGGGAATGGCAATCAGCCCCAGCATTTT. Protein: CASSPREGGNGNQPQHF.

This chain links TRBV7-2 with TRBJ2-1; 7 nucleotides line up with TRBD2. CDR1 and CDR2 (germline): SGHTA, FQGNSA. This CDR3 has 15 residues. With 3 bases clipped from V and 5 bases from J, the junction kept 7 bases outside the gene matches. For the CDR3, the DNA is TGTGCCAGCAGCTTTTGGCTAGCGGAAAACAATGAGCAGTTCTTC. Translated, it gives CASSFWLAENNEQFF. Combining the CDR3 with reference TRBV7-2 and TRBJ2-1 gives the whole variable domain GAGVSQSPSNKVTEKGKDVELRCDPISGHTALYWYRQSLGQGLEFLIYFQGNSAPDKSGLPSDRFSAERTGGSVSTLTIQRTQQEDSAVYLCASSFWLAENNEQFFGPGTRLTVL.

Many counts were recorded for this clone. The CDR3 loop is CASTLPTTVKDGYTF. CDR3 sequence (DNA): TGTGCCAGCACCCTCCCTACTACCGTAAAGGATGGCTACACCTTC. V and J are TRBV28 and TRBJ1-2; D remains unclear. V gave up 7 bases and J gave up 6 bases, with 21 bases separating them. Looked up from germline, CDR1 is MDHEN and CDR2 is SYDVKM. This CDR3 is 15 amino acids long.

The genes are TRBV30 and TRBJ2-3; 12 nucleotides match TRBD2. V trimming: 0 bases; J trimming: 5 bases; junction bases outside the gene matches: 6. The CDR3 is 16 amino acids. Germline CDR1 GTSNPN, CDR2 SVGIG (reference sequence). CDR3 sequence reads: CAWSVLAGGPEDTQYF. In nucleotides, the CDR3 is TGTGCCTGGAGTGTACTAGCGGGGGGCCCGGAAGATACGCAGTATTTT.

This chain joins TRBV5-1 and TRBJ2-2; D is undetermined. Germline V lookup: CDR1 SGHRS, CDR2 YFSETQ. CDR3 length equals 14 residues. The germline V and J ends were trimmed by 1 base and 2 bases, with 6 bases remaining between them. DNA for the CDR3: TGCGCCAGCAGCTTGTTAACTAACACCGGGGAGCTGTTTTTT. Amino acids: CASSLLTNTGELFF.

The chain has TRBV5-1 and TRBJ1-1, with 8 bases that match TRBD1. CDR3 size: 16 residues. Germline V gene sequence: CDR1 SGHRS, CDR2 YFSETQ. Trimming took 4 bases from V and 7 from J; bases not matched to a gene: 15. CDR3 loop: CASSPLGSGTGVEAFF. The DNA of the CDR3 is TGCGCCAGCAGCCCCCTAGGTTCTGGGACAGGAGTTGAAGCTTTCTTT.